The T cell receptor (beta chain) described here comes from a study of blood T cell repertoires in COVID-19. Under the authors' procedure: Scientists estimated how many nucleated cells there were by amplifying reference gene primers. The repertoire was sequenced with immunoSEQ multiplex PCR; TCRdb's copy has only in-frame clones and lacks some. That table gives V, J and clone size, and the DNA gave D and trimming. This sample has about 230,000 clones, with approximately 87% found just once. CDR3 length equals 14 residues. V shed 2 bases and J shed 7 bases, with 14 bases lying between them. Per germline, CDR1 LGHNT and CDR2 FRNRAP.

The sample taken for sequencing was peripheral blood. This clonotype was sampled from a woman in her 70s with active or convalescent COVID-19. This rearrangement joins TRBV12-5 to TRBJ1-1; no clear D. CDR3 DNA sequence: TGTGCTAGTGGTTTGAACAGTCATTCGATTGAAGCTTTCTTT. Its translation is CASGLNSHSIEAFF.